The 26 T cell receptor beta chains below come from one sample, sequenced in a study of OX40 agonist ivuxolimab in advanced cancers. Library creation used the immunoSEQ multiplex PCR assay. Held by TCRdb, this immuneACCESS table contains in-frame sequences only and omits some clones. Under half of the omission traces to an unresolved V gene where checked; the cause of the rest is unknown. Present in this sample are about 150,000 clones, under 95% of which were seen just once. The ten largest clones represent about 0.3% of the sample. The sample consisted of CD4+ or CD8+ T cells sorted from blood, taken in a trial of the OX40 agonist ivuxolimab. Source of these receptors: an adult with an advanced solid tumor such as melanoma, head and neck, liver or kidney cancer.

J is TRBJ1-5 and V is TRBV19; 9 bases fit TRBD1. The J segment lost 5 bases and the V segment lost 7 bases, leaving 6 bases of the junction unmatched. The germline V gene encodes CDR1 LNHDA and CDR2 SQIVND (reference sequence). This CDR3 spans 14 amino acids. CDR3 amino acids: CASTPGQGYQPQHF. The CDR3 DNA follows: TGTGCCAGTACTCCGGGACAGGGATATCAGCCCCAGCATTTT.

The rearrangement links TRBV19 to TRBJ1-1; possible D gene TRBD1, 5 bases. CDR1 is LNHDA and CDR2 is SQIVND in the germline V gene (reference sequence). The V end was cut by 8 bases, the J end by 6 bases, with 16 bases between. The CDR3 totals 13 residues. CDR3 loop: CASLGQGLPEAFF. The CDR3 DNA sequence: TGTGCCAGTCTAGGGCAGGGCCTCCCTGAAGCTTTCTTT.

The chain uses TRBV4-1 and TRBJ2-5, with a possible D match to TRBD2 (5 bases). CDR1 is MGHRA, CDR2 YSYEKL, per germline. V lost 0 bases, J lost 0 bases, and 17 bases lay in between. The CDR3 is 18 residues long. CDR3 sequence: CASSQERPRRRYQETQYF. CDR3 sequence (DNA): TGCGCCAGCAGCCAAGAAAGGCCGAGACGGAGGTACCAAGAGACCCAGTACTTC.

The chain is built from TRBV28 and TRBJ2-7; 7 bases agree with TRBD2. J was trimmed by 12 bases and V by 10 bases; bases with no gene match: 18. Germline CDR1 is MDHEN and CDR2 is SYDVKM. The CDR3 contains 13 residues. CDR3 residues: CATEDSARRELYF. The CDR3 DNA reads as TGTGCCACCGAAGACTCTGCGCGGCGGGAGTTGTACTTC. The whole variable domain, remainder taken from reference TRBV28 and TRBJ2-7, is DVKVTQSSRYLVKRTGEKVFLECVQDMDHENMFWYRQDPGLGLRLIYFSYDVKMKEKGDIPEGYSVSREKKERFSLILESASTNQTSMYLCATEDSARRELYFGPGTRLTVT.

The rearrangement joins TRBV18 to TRBJ2-1; 9 bases match TRBD1. The germline V gene encodes CDR1 KGHSH and CDR2 LQKENI. Trimming cost V 3 bases and J 2 bases; bases outside gene matches: 5. The CDR3 length is 16 residues. Here the CDR3 DNA reads TGTGCCAGCTCACCCTTGACAGGGGGTCCCTACAATGAGCAGTTCTTC. Its translation: CASSPLTGGPYNEQFF.

The chain uses TRBV19 and TRBJ2-1; a weak D match, TRBD2 (5 bases). The V gene's germline CDR1 is LNHDA and CDR2 SQIVND (reference sequence). CDR3 length: 17 amino acids. Trimming pared 1 base from V and 5 bases from J, leaving 18 bases between. The CDR3 protein is CASSIAVLRTGHNEQFF. CDR3 bases: TGTGCCAGTAGTATAGCTGTCTTACGGACTGGTCACAATGAGCAGTTCTTC.

The genes are TRBV7-3 and TRBJ2-7; the match to TRBD2 covers 8 bases. The CDR3 runs to 15 residues. Looked up from germline, CDR1 is SGHTA and CDR2 is FQGTGA. Losses at the gene ends were 2 bases for V and 5 bases for J; bases not matched to a gene: 8. The CDR3 loop reads CASSLARTSQNEQYF. The CDR3 DNA is TGTGCCAGCAGCTTAGCCCGGACTAGCCAGAACGAGCAGTACTTC.

The chain links TRBV27 to TRBJ1-5, with a tentative D call TRBD1 (5 bases). Germline lookup yields CDR1 MNHEY and CDR2 SMNVEV (reference sequence). The CDR3 has 15 residues. V was shortened by 1 base and J by 6 bases, with 13 bases between the two germline ends. The CDR3 protein is CASSLCRVGGQPQHF. The DNA for the CDR3 is TGTGCCAGCAGTTTATGTAGGGTCGGGGGTCAGCCCCAGCATTTT.

This chain joins TRBV7-8 and TRBJ1-5; D unclear. Deletions cut 2 bases from V and 15 bases from J, with 14 bases between. The CDR3 sequence is 12 residues long. Germline values: CDR1 SGHVS, CDR2 FQNEAQ. Here the CDR3 DNA reads TGTGCCAGCAGCTTAAGTCTGGGGTCGCCGCATTTT. Translation gives CASSLSLGSPHF.

This clone was observed a single time. This chain connects TRBV19 to TRBJ2-5; 8 nucleotides align to TRBD2. Germline V gene sequence: CDR1 LNHDA, CDR2 SQIVND (reference sequence). This CDR3 is built from 15 residues. J was trimmed by 1 base and V by 3 bases; bases with no gene match: 4. CDR3 in amino acids: CASSILAGFQETQYF. In nucleotides, the CDR3 is TGTGCCAGTAGTATCCTAGCGGGTTTCCAAGAGACCCAGTACTTC.

This chain links TRBV5-4 with TRBJ1-4; no clear D. Trimming removed 7 bases from V and 0 bases from J, with 7 bases in between. The germline CDR1 and CDR2 sequences are SGHNT and YYREEE (reference sequence). The CDR3 is 13 residues long. CDR3 nucleotide sequence: TGTGCCAGCGGTGCAACAACTAATGAAAAACTGTTTTTT. Amino acids: CASGATTNEKLFF.

The chain carries TRBV5-4 and TRBJ2-7, with 7 bases lining up with TRBD2. The germline V gene encodes CDR1 SGHNT and CDR2 YYREEE (reference sequence). Losses at the gene ends were 4 bases for V and 5 bases for J; bases not matched to a gene: 12. The CDR3 has 15 amino acids. CDR3 residues: CASSTSAGRPDEQYF. The CDR3 bases are TGTGCCAGCAGCACTTCAGCGGGGCGACCTGACGAGCAGTACTTC.

The chain combines TRBV10-3 with TRBJ1-4; 9 bases map to TRBD1. Germline-derived CDR1 and CDR2 are ENHRY and SYGVKD. This CDR3 comprises 16 residues. J lost 0 bases, V lost 11 bases, and 10 bases had no gene match. CDR3 bases: TGTGCCCCCGGCAATACAGGGGGCGCAACTAATGAAAAACTGTTTTTT. Its translation is CAPGNTGGATNEKLFF.

This clone was seen just once. The chain uses TRBV9 and TRBJ1-3, with no clear D. This CDR3 has 17 amino acids. V lost 4 bases and J lost 0, with 17 bases in between. Germline CDR1 is SGDLS and CDR2 is YYNGEE. The CDR3 region has the DNA TGTGCCAGCAGCTTGGGCATAGGGCTAAACTCTGGAAACACCATATATTTT. It specifies CASSLGIGLNSGNTIYF.

The V call is TRBV19, the J call TRBJ1-5; D remains unclear. Per germline, CDR1 LNHDA and CDR2 SQIVND (reference sequence). The CDR3 runs 15 residues. Trimming left V 3 bases short and J 3 bases short, with 12 bases between. The CDR3 nucleotides read TGTGCCAGTAGTATCAACGCCGGGAACAATCAGCCCCAGCATTTT. Its translation is CASSINAGNNQPQHF.

This chain links TRBV28 with TRBJ1-2; no reliable D call. The CDR3 sequence is 14 residues long. V lost 5 bases to trimming and J lost 1 base, with 11 bases between them. The germline CDR1 and CDR2 sequences are MDHEN and SYDVKM. Written as DNA, the CDR3 is TGTGCCAGCAGTACGTACCCCCATAACTATGGCTACACCTTC. It yields the protein CASSTYPHNYGYTF.

The chain has TRBV6-5 and TRBJ1-1, with a weak D call TRBD1 (6 bases). Germline V gene sequence: CDR1 MNHEY, CDR2 SVGAGI. This CDR3 has 14 amino acids. V shed 10 bases and J shed 5 bases, with 20 bases lying between them. DNA for the CDR3: TGTGCCACCTCGGTGGGACAACAGAGAACTGAAGCTTTCTTT. Its translation is CATSVGQQRTEAFF.

J is TRBJ1-5 and V is TRBV19; D gene uncertain. Trimming removed 1 base at V and 11 bases at J, with 15 bases between. Germline V CDR1 and CDR2: LNHDA, SQIVND (reference sequence). There are 14 residues in the CDR3. CDR3 sequence: CASSIAGLGRTQHF. The CDR3 DNA sequence: TGTGCCAGTAGTATAGCCGGGCTGGGCCGGACCCAGCATTTT.

The V and J genes are TRBV29-1 and TRBJ1-1; maybe TRBD1 (6 bases). The CDR3 has 14 amino acids. Germline V CDR1 and CDR2: SQVTM, ANQGSEA. With 6 bases removed from V and 2 bases from J, the gap between germline ends came to 16 bases. The chain's CDR3 is CSVGRTETNTEAFF. DNA for the CDR3: TGCAGCGTGGGCAGGACAGAGACTAACACTGAAGCTTTCTTT.

This chain uses TRBV18 with TRBJ2-7; TRBD1 aligns across 8 bases. This CDR3 contains 16 residues. The V segment lost 6 bases and the J segment 2 bases; nucleotides outside the gene matches: 12. Germline V lookup: CDR1 KGHSH, CDR2 LQKENI. Written as DNA, the CDR3 is TGTGCCAGCTCTCGTTCACCGGGACAGGCAACCTACGAGCAGTACTTC. Translating gives CASSRSPGQATYEQYF.

The V call is TRBV4-1, the J call TRBJ1-4; D gene uncertain. CDR1 is MGHRA, CDR2 YSYEKL, per germline. Trimming took off 5 bases at V and 7 bases at J, with 11 bases between the two ends. The CDR3 is 13 residues long. CDR3 bases: TGCGCCAGCAGCATCTTACGCGGTGAAAAACTGTTTTTT. It translates to CASSILRGEKLFF.

The chain is built from TRBV18 and TRBJ2-5; D ambiguous. The assigned J gene may be wrong: the sequence end matches TRBJ2-7 better. This CDR3 contains 14 residues. Germline V gene lookup returns CDR1 KGHSH and CDR2 LQKENI. CDR3 amino acids: CASSLAAGSYEQYF. DNA for the CDR3: TGTGCCAGCTCGCTCGCGGCTGGGTCCTACGAGCAGTACTTC.

The V and J genes are TRBV6-6 and TRBJ1-1, with D possibly matching TRBD1 (5 bases). With 6 bases removed from V and 4 bases from J, the gap between germline ends came to 15 bases. The CDR3 is 14 amino acids. The germline gives CDR1 MNHNY, CDR2 SVGAGI (reference sequence). DNA of the CDR3: TGTGCCAGCAGCCCTTGGGGTAGGGGCACTGAAGCTTTCTTT. It specifies CASSPWGRGTEAFF.

As for this clone: The junction departs from the called germline gene at one end, perhaps through a read error. The chain employs TRBV5-8 and TRBJ2-1; D gene uncertain. Germline CDR1 is SGHTS and CDR2 is YDEGEE. This CDR3 comprises 16 residues. CDR3 region: CASSLEGRILSIPSVF. As DNA, the CDR3 is TGTGCCAGCAGCTTGGAGGGTAGGATCCTCTCTATCCCATCGGTCTTC.

The gene calls are TRBV7-2 and TRBJ1-1; weak D call: TRBD1 (5 bases). The V gene's germline CDR1 is SGHTA and CDR2 FQGNSA. This CDR3 comprises 15 residues. Trimming pared 4 bases from V and 11 bases from J, leaving 23 bases between. CDR3 DNA sequence: TGTGCCAGCAGCTACCTGGTCCCCGGGACCCAGGAGGCTTTCTTT. Translating gives CASSYLVPGTQEAFF.

V is TRBV5-1 and J is TRBJ1-3; D remains ambiguous. The germline gives CDR1 SGHRS, CDR2 YFSETQ. CDR3 length: 13 amino acids. The V and J ends lost 7 bases and 0 bases respectively, with 8 bases between them. The CDR3 region is CASADRSGNTIYF. For the CDR3, the DNA is TGCGCCAGCGCGGACCGCTCTGGAAACACCATATATTTT.